This T cell receptor beta chain appears in the sequencing data of a study of vaccination and CD4 T cells after COVID-19. Study-level information: Across the group, participants received two doses of either BNT162b2 or mRNA-1273 vaccine. The stimulus for the cells was overlapping spike peptides derived from SARS-CoV-2, HCoV-NL63, HCoV-OC43 and HCoV-229E. Overall study findings and caveats: For convalescent patients, a median 86.3% of reactive clones surfaced exclusively after vaccination.

Looked up from germline, CDR1 is MGHDK and CDR2 is SYGVNS. This CDR3 comprises 15 residues. V was shortened by 2 bases and J by 5 bases, with 15 bases between the two germline ends. Sequencing of cultured CD4+ T cell DNA used the Oncomine TCR Beta short-read assay. One entry per CDR3 protein results from TCRdb running MiXCR on the PCR reads. The data contain some 15,000 distinct CDR3 sequences, 48% of them seen just once; the ten biggest clones take up roughly 15%. Treatment reported: 10-day PBMC culture with coronavirus spike peptide pools or control peptides (ViraFEST assay). Negative selection enriched CD4+ T cells from cultures at less than 11 days. Comment on this clonotype: As yet, its antigen is unknown.

The chain is built from TRBV25-1 and TRBJ2-5; a weak D match, TRBD2 (6 bases). The sample consisted of CD4+ T cells from blood, cultured in vitro, taken before SARS-CoV-2 vaccination. The sequence came from a human donor who had recovered from COVID-19. This CDR3 is CASSERRDPGETQYF. CDR3 DNA: TGTGCCAGCAGTGAAAGGAGGGACCCCGGTGAGACCCAGTACTTC.